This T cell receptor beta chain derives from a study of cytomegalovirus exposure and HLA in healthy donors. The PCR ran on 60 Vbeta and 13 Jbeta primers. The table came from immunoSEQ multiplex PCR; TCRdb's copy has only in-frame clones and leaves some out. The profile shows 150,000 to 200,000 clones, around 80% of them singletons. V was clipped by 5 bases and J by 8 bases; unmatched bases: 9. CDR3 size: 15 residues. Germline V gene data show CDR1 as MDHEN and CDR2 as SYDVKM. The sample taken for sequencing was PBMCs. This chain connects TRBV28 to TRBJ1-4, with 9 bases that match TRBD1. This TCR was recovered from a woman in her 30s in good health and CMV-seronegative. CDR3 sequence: CASSPQTGGIEKLFF. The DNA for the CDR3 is TGTGCCAGCAGTCCGCAGACAGGGGGAATAGAAAAACTGTTTTTT. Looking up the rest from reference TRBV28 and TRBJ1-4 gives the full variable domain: DVKVTQSSRYLVKRTGEKVFLECVQDMDHENMFWYRQDPGLGLRLIYFSYDVKMKEKGDIPEGYSVSREKKERFSLILESASTNQTSMYLCASSPQTGGIEKLFFGSGTQLSVL.